The sequence of this T cell receptor beta chain was determined in a study of blood T cell repertoires in COVID-19 (dated by TCRdb to the early 2020s). Broadly, across the study: Collaborator samples came from the United States, Italy and Spain and covered acute and convalescent phases of COVID-19. The repertoires were released in a freely available public database intended as a resource for research on the immune response to SARS-CoV-2. Subjects who had been exposed to COVID-19, were actively infected with it, or had recovered from it provided the deeply sampled blood TCRbeta repertoires that made up the dataset. Where HLA class I and class II types were available, the types were taken from metadata supplied by the sample provider, not from assay-based typing. The samples were drawn from two sources: the first 160 participants of the ongoing ImmuneRACE study, and 1,000 to 1,500 subjects contributed by 6 global collaborators. The material from the prospective study consisted of cDNA or gDNA derived from T cells, B-cell-depleted T cells, or PBMCs. Nearly every sample came with metadata listing a de-identified subject ID, COVID-19 status, age in years and sex.

TCRbeta CDR3 regions were amplified from genomic DNA by means of the immunoSEQ Assay, a bias-controlled multiplex PCR. Per the authors' processing: The number of nucleated cells in each sample was estimated from the amplification of reference gene primers within the assay. Sequence reads were collapsed and filtered to measure the absolute abundance of every unique TCRbeta CDR3 rearrangement. For each sample, productive Simpson clonality was calculated as the square root of Simpson's diversity index across productive rearrangements. The immuneACCESS repertoire file appears here via TCRdb, limited to in-frame rearrangements. These files lack a portion of the clones; in checked studies, under half of the deficit traces to unresolved V genes, and the cause of the others is not known. V, J and clone size were drawn from that table, and D and trimming were deduced from the DNA. Counted in this sample were some 120,000 clones; over 65% of them appeared once. The ten largest clones represent 0.65% to 0.95% of the sample.

Comment on this clone: The antigen it recognizes is unknown. The record has no base qualities; no much larger clone is one base away.

The CDR3, from cysteine to phenylalanine, totals 17 residues. CDR3 DNA only is kept here, 51 bases in frame from base 1. According to the germline V gene, CDR1 reads MGHRA and CDR2 reads YSYEKL. Trimming takes 0 bases off V and 6 bases off J; junction bases not matched to a gene: 9. Overall results and qualifications from the work: Clinical and demographic metadata were provided uncurated, with the amount varying by source and participant.

The collaborating institutions used their own protocols to collect whole blood in K2EDTA tubes. For TCRbeta analysis, collaborator samples were shipped as frozen whole blood, as isolated PBMCs, or as DNA extracted from either sample type. Source material: peripheral blood. Recombination linked TRBV4-1 to TRBJ2-7; 12 central bases correspond to TRBD2. This TCR was sampled from a human donor with acute or convalescent COVID-19. The donor label of this sample is uncertain. The CDR3 corresponds to CASSQERSSGGAGEQYF. The DNA sequence follows: TGCGCCAGCAGCCAAGAACGGTCTAGCGGGGGGGCCGGCGAGCAGTACTTC.